This T cell receptor beta chain came from a study of cytomegalovirus exposure and HLA in healthy donors. General observations from the study: Accurate prediction of most subjects' HLA-A and HLA-B alleles from TCR beta sequences was reported. Productive status was seen about 90% or about 30% of the time for most TCR beta V segments in an earlier analysis.

The donors were healthy bone marrow donors. With regard to this clone: Its antigen is undetermined.

Germline V gene data show CDR1 as MNHEY and CDR2 as SVGAGI. V was shortened by 3 bases and J by 7 bases, with 6 bases between the two germline ends. This CDR3 comprises 12 residues. PCR employed 60 Vbeta and 13 Jbeta primers. Assay: immunoSEQ multiplex PCR; the TCRdb copy retains only in-frame clones and omits some. This sample carries under 150,000 clones, about four fifths of them seen once, and the ten largest clones take 3.5% to 5%. The rearrangement links TRBV6-5 to TRBJ2-2; D remains unclear. This TCR came from a man in his forties in good health and CMV-seropositive. The sample was PBMCs. Written as DNA, the CDR3 is TGTGCCAGCAGTTATGCGGACGGGGAGCTGTTTTTT. Translating it yields CASSYADGELFF.